This T cell receptor beta chain was identified in a study of blood T cell repertoires in COVID-19. Across the whole study: Italy, Spain and the United States were the sources of the convalescent and acute COVID-19 samples.

Looked up from germline, CDR1 is LGHNT and CDR2 is FRNRAP. J lost 1 base, V lost 6 bases, and 2 bases had no gene match. The CDR3 runs 14 residues. Authors' data handling: Researchers report that nucleated cell counts were estimated from reference gene primer amplification. Clones were sequenced by immunoSEQ multiplex PCR, and TCRdb holds only the in-frame ones, with some missing. That table furnishes V, J and clone size, whereas the DNA furnished D and trimming. The table shows about 250,000 clones, with over 75% occurring only once. V is TRBV12-5 and J is TRBJ1-3; 8 bases fit TRBD1. Sequenced: PBMCs or T cells enriched from blood (not recorded which). The receptor's source is a woman in her late teens or twenties who had recovered from COVID-19. For the CDR3, the DNA is TGTGCTAGTGGAACAGGGGGTTCTGGAAACACCATATATTTT. The encoded protein is CASGTGGSGNTIYF.